Following are 27 T cell receptor beta chains from one sample sequenced in a study of cytomegalovirus exposure and HLA in healthy donors. The PCR was carried out with 60 Vbeta primers and 13 Jbeta primers. Assay: immunoSEQ multiplex PCR; the TCRdb copy retains only in-frame clones and omits some. The sample includes tens of thousands of clones, nearly 70% seen only once; the top ten take approximately 7%. The sample comprised PBMCs. Every receptor here comes from a man aged 25 to 40 in good health and CMV-seronegative.

This clone was observed a few times. The chain is built from TRBV6-1 and TRBJ2-1; 11 positions match TRBD2. The CDR3 length is 16 residues. From germline, CDR1 is MNHNS and CDR2 SASEGT. The trim removed 0 bases at V and 9 bases at J, leaving 7 bases unmatched. The chain's CDR3 is CASSEALAGGTIEQFF. The CDR3 nucleotides are TGTGCCAGCAGTGAAGCGCTAGCGGGGGGTACAATTGAGCAGTTCTTC.

This clone appeared a few times. The gene calls are TRBV18 and TRBJ1-2; no clear D gene. Germline-derived CDR1 and CDR2 are KGHSH and LQKENI. V was shortened by 1 base and J by 6 bases, with 15 bases between the two germline ends. The CDR3 contains 15 residues. The CDR3 DNA is TGTGCCAGCTCACCACTGAACTCCCCGGTAGATGGCTACACCTTC. Translation: CASSPLNSPVDGYTF. Looking up the rest from reference TRBV18 and TRBJ1-2 gives the full variable domain: NAGVMQNPRHLVRRRGQEARLRCSPMKGHSHVYWYRQLPEEGLKFMVYLQKENIIDESGMPKERFSAEFPKEGPSILRIQQVVRGDSAAYFCASSPLNSPVDGYTFGSGTRLTVV.

The chain joins TRBV2 to TRBJ2-7, with D possibly TRBD2 on 6 matching bases. Germline CDR1 and CDR2: SNHLY and FYNNEI. The CDR3 runs 16 residues. V was cut by 6 bases and J by 3 bases, with 21 bases left in between. CDR3 nucleotide sequence: TGTGCCAGCAGAGGCGGGACGGATCACCCCCTCTACGAGCAGTACTTC. Amino acid sequence: CASRGGTDHPLYEQYF.

This clone was found a few times. The J gene is TRBJ1-5, the V gene TRBV13; D not resolved. V dropped 2 bases and J dropped 2 bases, with 7 bases sitting between them. The CDR3 runs 14 residues. CDR1 PRHDT and CDR2 FYEKMQ come from the germline V gene (reference sequence). As DNA, the CDR3 is TGTGCCAGCAGCTTAAGACGGGGCAATCAGCCCCAGCATTTT. It yields the protein CASSLRRGNQPQHF.

The V gene is TRBV11-2, the J gene TRBJ1-5; TRBD1 might be the D (5 bases). CDR1 is SGHAT, CDR2 FQNNGV, per germline. The CDR3 contains 15 residues. V shed 5 bases and J shed 5 bases, with 16 bases lying between them. CDR3 residues: CASSPGQNWDQPQHF. The CDR3 nucleotides read TGTGCCAGCAGCCCAGGGCAGAATTGGGATCAGCCCCAGCATTTT.

The gene calls are TRBV6-1 and TRBJ1-2; TRBD1 matches at 10 bases. V shed 5 bases, J shed 4 bases, and the junction held 4 bases outside the gene matches. The CDR3 runs to 14 residues. Germline CDR1 MNHNS, CDR2 SASEGT. The CDR3 sequence: CASSKDRGTYGYTF. The CDR3 region has the DNA TGTGCCAGCAGTAAGGACAGGGGGACCTATGGCTACACCTTC.

By proportion, this clone is medium-sized. The chain recombines TRBV7-9 with TRBJ1-5, with TRBD1 matching over 7 bases. Germline lookup yields CDR1 SEHNR and CDR2 FQNEAQ (reference sequence). Trimming at V came to 4 bases and at J to 4 bases, leaving 7 bases not matched to a gene. This CDR3 contains 15 residues. The DNA for the CDR3 is TGTGCCAGCAGCTCGACAGGGTCGGGGAATCAGCCCCAGCATTTT. Encoded protein: CASSSTGSGNQPQHF.

The gene calls are TRBV7-2 and TRBJ2-7, with TRBD2 identical over 8 bases. V gave up 8 bases and J gave up 0 bases; unmatched junction bases: 12. Germline V gene data show CDR1 as SGHTA and CDR2 as FQGNSA. This CDR3 contains 16 residues. The CDR3 DNA reads as TGTGCCAGCTCAAGGGCGGGGGGCTGGAGCTCCTACGAGCAGTACTTC. Translation gives CASSRAGGWSSYEQYF.

This clone was detected only a few times. The V and J genes are TRBV4-1 and TRBJ1-2, with D possibly matching TRBD1 (6 bases). The CDR3 covers 17 residues. CDR1 is MGHRA, CDR2 YSYEKL, per germline. The V gene lost 0 bases and the J gene lost 8 bases, with 22 bases spanning the gap. CDR3 region: CASSQDPTGRGTAGYTF. CDR3 nucleotide sequence: TGCGCCAGCAGCCAAGACCCTACAGGGAGGGGTACAGCGGGCTACACCTTC.

This chain joins TRBV7-9 and TRBJ1-4; TRBD1 matches at 7 bases. CDR3 length equals 15 residues. From germline, CDR1 is SEHNR and CDR2 FQNEAQ (reference sequence). V shed 1 base, J shed 5 bases, and the junction held 4 bases outside the gene matches. The chain's CDR3 is CASSLEQGMNEKLFF. The CDR3 bases are TGTGCCAGCAGCTTAGAACAGGGGATGAATGAAAAACTGTTTTTT.

This clone was found a few times. The J gene is TRBJ1-2, the V gene TRBV2; D not resolved. This CDR3 has 14 residues. The V gene lost 7 bases and the J gene lost 1 base, with 13 bases spanning the gap. Germline values: CDR1 SNHLY, CDR2 FYNNEI. CDR3 protein: CASTSPRHNYGYTF. Written as DNA, the CDR3 is TGTGCCAGCACCAGCCCCCGACATAACTATGGCTACACCTTC.

The chain is built from TRBV7-8 and TRBJ1-2, with TRBD1 matching 10 bases. The CDR3 runs 15 residues. V was pared by 1 base and J by 3 bases, with 2 bases of the junction left unmatched. The germline V gene has CDR1 SGHVS and CDR2 FQNEAQ. CDR3 nucleotides: TGTGCCAGCAGCTTAGGACAGGGGGCACACTATGGCTACACCTTC. It translates to CASSLGQGAHYGYTF.

The chain combines TRBV29-1 with TRBJ2-5, with 9 nucleotides matching TRBD1. V lost 3 bases and J lost 5; bases outside the gene matches: 4. Germline V gene data show CDR1 as SQVTM and CDR2 as ANQGSEA. This CDR3 is 13 amino acids long. In DNA, the CDR3 is TGCAGCGTTGACCGGGGACAGGGTGAGACCCAGTACTTC. Amino acids: CSVDRGQGETQYF.

This chain links TRBV29-1 with TRBJ2-2; unclear D gene. The CDR3 sequence is 13 residues long. Trimming stripped 8 bases from V and 10 bases from J, with 20 bases between. Germline values: CDR1 SQVTM, CDR2 ANQGSEA. The CDR3 reads CSTALERESELFF. CDR3 DNA sequence: TGCAGCACTGCCCTCGAACGTGAGTCGGAGCTGTTTTTT.

This rearrangement joins TRBV5-1 to TRBJ1-4; TRBD1 is a possible D gene (6 bases). Germline V CDR1 and CDR2: SGHRS, YFSETQ. The ends were cut back, 4 bases at V and 4 bases at J, with 14 bases in the middle. This CDR3 contains 15 residues. CDR3: CASSHGGADNEKLFF. The CDR3 DNA sequence: TGCGCCAGCAGCCATGGGGGGGCCGATAATGAAAAACTGTTTTTT.

The rearrangement links TRBV5-1 to TRBJ2-7; 7 bases line up with TRBD1. The V gene's germline CDR1 is SGHRS and CDR2 YFSETQ. The CDR3 runs 12 residues. With 4 bases clipped from V and 5 bases from J, the junction kept 3 bases outside the gene matches. CDR3 sequence: CASSPGQNEQYF. The CDR3 region has the DNA TGCGCCAGCAGCCCGGGACAGAACGAGCAGTACTTC. The full variable domain, in which reference TRBV5-1 and TRBJ2-7 provide the parts outside the CDR3, is KAGVTQTPRYLIKTRGQQVTLSCSPISGHRSVSWYQQTPGQGLQFLFEYFSETQRNKGNFPGRFSGRQFSNSRSEMNVSTLELGDSALYLCASSPGQNEQYFGPGTRLTVT.

The rearrangement joins TRBV6-5 to TRBJ1-2; possibly TRBD1 for D (6 bases). Germline lookup yields CDR1 MNHEY and CDR2 SVGAGI. The CDR3 contains 13 residues. V gave up 6 bases and J gave up 4 bases, with 12 bases separating them. The CDR3 loop reads CASSPTDSYGYTF. In nucleotides, the CDR3 is TGTGCCAGCAGCCCCACGGACAGCTATGGCTACACCTTC.

V gene TRBV5-1 combines with J gene TRBJ2-1, with D possibly matching TRBD2 (6 bases). V was clipped by 6 bases and J by 0 bases, with 13 bases between them. Germline CDR1 is SGHRS and CDR2 is YFSETQ. The CDR3 totals 15 residues. CDR3 in amino acids: CASKAGLSSYNEQFF. In DNA, the CDR3 is TGCGCCAGCAAGGCGGGGCTAAGCTCCTACAATGAGCAGTTCTTC.

V usage is TRBV4-3 and J usage is TRBJ1-6, with TRBD1 matching 10 bases. In germline, CDR1 is LGHNA, CDR2 YSLEER. CDR3 length: 15 amino acids. V was clipped by 3 bases and J by 7 bases; unmatched bases: 3. CDR3 residues: CASSHMDRGNSPLHF. The CDR3 coding sequence is TGCGCCAGCAGCCACATGGACAGGGGGAATTCACCCCTCCACTTT.

The chain uses TRBV18 and TRBJ2-2; the D gene is possibly TRBD1 (5 bases). The V gene's germline CDR1 is KGHSH and CDR2 LQKENI. V was clipped by 3 bases and J by 5 bases, with 7 bases between them. There are 13 residues in the CDR3. CDR3 protein: CASSPQGTGELFF. CDR3 DNA sequence: TGTGCCAGCTCACCTCAGGGAACCGGGGAGCTGTTTTTT.

There are a few counts of this clone. The V gene is TRBV25-1, the J gene TRBJ1-1; D is undetermined. Germline loops: CDR1 MGHDK, CDR2 SYGVNS. This CDR3 comprises 13 residues. The germline V and J ends were trimmed by 4 bases and 0 bases, with 6 bases remaining between them. CDR3 nucleotides: TGTGCCAGCAGTGCAGGATTGAACACTGAAGCTTTCTTT. Its protein is CASSAGLNTEAFF.

CDR3 in DNA: TGTGCCAGTAGTCCTGGAGACCGAAACACCATATATTTT. Translating gives CASSPGDRNTIYF. This sequence joins TRBV19 and TRBJ1-3; D remains ambiguous. The CDR3 runs 13 residues. V lost 5 bases to trimming and J lost 5 bases, with 10 bases between them. CDR1 is LNHDA and CDR2 is SQIVND in the germline V gene (reference sequence).

This chain uses TRBV28 with TRBJ2-4; 8 bases map to TRBD1. The germline gives CDR1 MDHEN, CDR2 SYDVKM. The CDR3 length is 15 residues. V gave up 7 bases and J gave up 3 bases; unmatched junction bases: 8. The CDR3: CASIDRGYDKNIQYF. CDR3 nucleotides: TGTGCCAGCATCGACAGGGGATATGACAAAAACATTCAGTACTTC.

V and J are TRBV19 and TRBJ2-7, with 9 bases fitting TRBD1. This CDR3 is 14 amino acids long. CDR1 is LNHDA and CDR2 is SQIVND in the germline V gene (reference sequence). The V segment lost 4 bases and the J segment 2 bases; nucleotides outside the gene matches: 3. The CDR3 spells CASSTRDRAYEQYF. Written as DNA, the CDR3 is TGTGCCAGTAGTACCAGGGACAGGGCCTACGAGCAGTACTTC.

The rearrangement links TRBV4-1 to TRBJ1-4, with 8 bases identical to TRBD1. The CDR3 runs to 15 residues. Germline V gene lookup returns CDR1 MGHRA and CDR2 YSYEKL. The trim removed 3 bases at V and 7 bases at J, leaving 7 bases unmatched. CDR3: CASSQAKTGVEKLFF. In DNA form, the CDR3 reads TGCGCCAGCAGCCAGGCCAAGACAGGGGTTGAAAAACTGTTTTTT.

This chain connects TRBV11-2 to TRBJ2-7; 12 bases fit TRBD2. CDR3 size: 16 residues. The germline gives CDR1 SGHAT, CDR2 FQNNGV. J was trimmed by 0 bases and V by 3 bases; bases with no gene match: 3. CDR3 sequence: CASSFPTSGGSYEQYF. The CDR3 DNA reads as TGTGCCAGCAGCTTCCCGACTAGCGGGGGCTCCTACGAGCAGTACTTC.

V usage is TRBV2 and J usage is TRBJ1-1; possibly TRBD1 for D (5 bases). The CDR3 is made up of 12 amino acids. The ends were cut back, 8 bases at V and 6 bases at J, with 13 bases in the middle. CDR1 is SNHLY and CDR2 is FYNNEI in the germline V gene. As DNA, the CDR3 is TGTGCCAGCCTCGAAGGGGCCCCTGAAGCTTTCTTT. Residues: CASLEGAPEAFF. The full variable domain, rest sourced from reference TRBV2 and TRBJ1-1, is EPEVTQTPSHQVTQMGQEVILRCVPISNHLYFYWYRQILGQKVEFLVSFYNNEISEKSEIFDDQFSVERPDGSNFTLKIRSTKLEDSAMYFCASLEGAPEAFFGQGTRLTVV.